A selection of T cell receptor beta chains follows, all from one sample in a study of cytomegalovirus exposure and HLA in healthy donors. TCRdb's copy holds only in-frame clones and misses some; the assay was immunoSEQ multiplex PCR. This sample carries 100,000 to 150,000 clones, around 80% of them seen once, and the ten largest clones take roughly 4%. The material sequenced was PBMCs. The receptor source for this set is a woman between 40 and 50 years old in good health and CMV-seronegative. Both conserved end residues are part of each CDR3. A D gene is named only where the DNA matches it firmly. For some rows the clone size is stated as once, few or many, or as a class when expanded; others skip it.

j_call | v_call | clone_size | cdr3_length | d_call | cdr3_aa | cdr3_nt
TRBJ1-3 | TRBV15 | NA | 13 | NA | CATSTRTPRTIYF | TGTGCCACCAGCACCCGGACACCTCGAACCATATATTTT
TRBJ2-5 | TRBV7-2 | NA | 17 | NA | CASSAGTDGLGRETQYF | TGTGCCAGCAGCGCCGGGACTGACGGTCTGGGGCGAGAGACCCAGTACTTC
TRBJ2-7 | TRBV4-1 | NA | 15 | NA | CASSQGKGVSYEQYF | TGCGCCAGCAGCCAAGGAAAGGGGGTCTCCTACGAGCAGTACTTC
TRBJ1-5 | TRBV10-3 | NA | 15 | NA | CAISEHRDSNQPQHF | TGTGCCATCAGTGAGCACAGGGATAGCAATCAGCCCCAGCATTTT
TRBJ1-6 | TRBV4-2 | NA | 15 | TRBD1 | CASSLGTGGNSPLHF | TGTGCCAGCAGCCTCGGGACAGGCGGAAATTCACCCCTCCACTTT
TRBJ1-1 | TRBV4-2 | NA | 14 | NA | CASSQGTEDTEAFF | TGTGCCAGCAGCCAAGGGACAGAGGACACTGAAGCTTTCTTT
TRBJ2-7 | TRBV2 | NA | 14 | TRBD2 | CASSVSGRDYEQYF | TGTGCCAGCAGTGTTAGCGGGAGGGACTACGAGCAGTACTTC
TRBJ1-1 | TRBV13 | NA | 15 | NA | CASSLGPRGSTEAFF | TGTGCCAGCAGCTTAGGTCCAAGGGGTAGCACTGAAGCTTTCTTT
TRBJ1-3 | TRBV7-2 | NA | 14 | NA | CASSYLSSGNTIYF | TGTGCCAGCAGCTACCTGAGCTCTGGAAACACCATATATTTT
TRBJ1-2 | TRBV5-1 | NA | 13 | NA | CASSFWGEGGYTF | TGCGCCAGCAGCTTTTGGGGAGAGGGAGGCTACACCTTC
TRBJ2-7 | TRBV4-3 | medium-sized | 15 | TRBD2 | CASSQEAGGHYEQYF | TGCGCCAGCAGCCAAGAGGCGGGGGGCCATTACGAGCAGTACTTC
TRBJ2-2 | TRBV5-1 | NA | 15 | TRBD2 | CASSLAGVNTGELFF | TGCGCCAGCAGCCTAGCGGGCGTGAACACCGGGGAGCTGTTTTTT
TRBJ1-5 | TRBV7-2 | NA | 15 | NA | CASSLDGGLGQPQHF | TGTGCCAGCAGCTTAGATGGGGGGTTAGGCCAGCCCCAGCATTTT
TRBJ1-2 | TRBV2 | NA | 13 | NA | CASSLDSAYGYTF | TGTGCCAGCAGCCTGGACAGCGCTTATGGCTACACCTTC
TRBJ2-3 | TRBV4-3 | NA | 15 | TRBD2 | CASSRGLGSTDTQYF | TGCGCCAGCAGCCGAGGACTAGGGAGCACAGATACGCAGTATTTT
TRBJ1-1 | TRBV10-3 | NA | 11 | NA | CAIRGSTEAFF | TGTGCCATCAGGGGGAGCACTGAAGCTTTCTTT